The 17 T cell receptor beta chains below come from one sample, sequenced in a study of CD8 T cells in Susac syndrome. Reverse transcription of 0.5 to 1 ug RNA was performed with random hexamers. TCRdb reprocessed the immunoSEQ multiplex PCR reads via MiXCR and lists one record per CDR3 protein. The data show about 80,000 distinct CDR3 sequences, around 94% seen once. The sequencing sample was made of CD8+ T cells from PBMCs. The receptors were gathered from a human donor in good health.

This clonotype occurred a few times. This chain links TRBV6-5 with TRBJ2-2; D is ambiguous. The ends were cut back, 5 bases at V and 9 bases at J, with 7 bases in the middle. Germline-derived CDR1 and CDR2 are MNHEY and SVGAGI. CDR3 length: 11 amino acids. CDR3 in amino acids: CASSPSRELFF. The CDR3 bases are TGTGCCAGCAGTCCCTCCCGGGAGCTGTTTTTT.

This clonotype was detected once. The chain combines TRBV29-1 with TRBJ2-2; 7 bases align to TRBD2. CDR3 length: 16 residues. With 4 bases clipped from V and 0 bases from J, the junction kept 8 bases outside the gene matches. Germline CDR1 is SQVTM and CDR2 is ANQGSEA. The CDR3 protein is CSVAGRGLANTGELFF. Here the CDR3 DNA reads TGCAGCGTTGCTGGGCGTGGACTAGCGAACACCGGGGAGCTGTTTTTT.

The chain employs TRBV29-1 and TRBJ2-1; 9 bases map to TRBD1. Germline V gene sequence: CDR1 SQVTM, CDR2 ANQGSEA. The CDR3 has 15 residues. Losses at the gene ends were 6 bases for V and 3 bases for J; bases not matched to a gene: 9. CDR3 coding DNA: TGCAGCGTGGATAGACAGGGGGATGTCTACAATGAGCAGTTCTTC. It codes for CSVDRQGDVYNEQFF.

CDR3 nucleotides: TGCGCCAGCAGCCAAGAGTTGTATAGCAATCAGCCCCAGCATTTT. It specifies CASSQELYSNQPQHF. The chain links TRBV4-1 to TRBJ1-5; D unclear. V lost 0 bases, J lost 0 bases, and 6 bases lay in between. This CDR3 spans 15 amino acids. Germline CDR1 and CDR2: MGHRA and YSYEKL.

The chain is built from TRBV12-3 or TRBV12-4 and TRBJ2-1, with a possible D match to TRBD2 (5 bases). This CDR3 comprises 13 residues. V lost 4 bases to trimming and J lost 13 bases, with 17 bases between them. The chain's CDR3 is CASSSGSPARQFF. In DNA form, the CDR3 reads TGTGCCAGCAGTTCTGGGAGTCCGGCGCGTCAGTTCTTC.

The rearrangement joins TRBV25-1 to TRBJ2-1; tentative D call: TRBD1 (5 bases). CDR1 and CDR2 (germline): MGHDK, SYGVNS. Trimming shortened V by 7 bases and J by 5 bases, and 15 bases separated the two germline ends. This CDR3 has 14 amino acids. CDR3 coding DNA: TGTGCCAGCACCCCCCCTAACAGGAACAATGAGCAGTTCTTC. This encodes CASTPPNRNNEQFF. Combining the CDR3 with reference TRBV25-1 and TRBJ2-1 gives the whole variable domain EADIYQTPRYLVIGTGKKITLECSQTMGHDKMYWYQQDPGMELHLIHYSYGVNSTEKGDLSSESTVSRIRTEHFPLTLESARPSHTSQYLCASTPPNRNNEQFFGPGTRLTVL.

J is TRBJ2-3 and V is TRBV5-1; 10 nucleotides agree with TRBD2. CDR1 is SGHRS, CDR2 YFSETQ, per germline. V shed 8 bases and J 1 base; nucleotides not matched to a gene: 4. The CDR3 spans 14 residues. The CDR3 DNA sequence: TGCGCCAGTTATCTAGCGGGGGGCACAGATACGCAGTATTTT. This sequence encodes CASYLAGGTDTQYF.

The chain uses TRBV12-3 or TRBV12-4 and TRBJ1-5, with D hard to call. V lost 1 base to trimming and J lost 1 base, with 11 bases between them. This CDR3 region has 16 residues. CDR3 DNA: TGTGCCAGCAGTTTAGGGTCCCCCTTAAGCAATCAGCCCCAGCATTTT. This encodes CASSLGSPLSNQPQHF.

This chain links TRBV12-3 or TRBV12-4 with TRBJ2-3; 9 nucleotides line up with TRBD2. J gave up 6 bases and V 1 base, and 8 bases lay outside the gene matches. CDR3 length: 16 amino acids. The CDR3 DNA follows: TGTGCCAGCAGTTTAGGGTCTAGCGGGAATGAGGATACGCAGTATTTT. It encodes CASSLGSSGNEDTQYF.

This chain joins TRBV4-1 and TRBJ2-3; D call uncertain. The germline gives CDR1 MGHRA, CDR2 YSYEKL. V lost 3 bases and J lost 1, with 14 bases in between. This CDR3 region has 16 residues. CDR3 loop: CASSHRFGQGTDTQYF. The CDR3 DNA sequence: TGCGCCAGCAGCCATCGATTTGGTCAGGGCACAGATACGCAGTATTTT.

V is TRBV2 and J is TRBJ2-2; 10 nucleotides align to TRBD1. Germline-derived CDR1 and CDR2 are SNHLY and FYNNEI. After removal of 6 bases from V and 0 bases from J, the junction contained 7 bases not matched to a gene. The CDR3 is 17 residues long. The CDR3 here is CASSVDRGLPNTGELFF. The DNA for the CDR3 is TGTGCCAGCAGCGTCGACAGGGGGCTACCGAACACCGGGGAGCTGTTTTTT.

This sequence joins TRBV7-9 and TRBJ1-2, with 7 bases matching TRBD1. CDR1 and CDR2 from the germline V gene are SEHNR and FQNEAQ (reference sequence). V shed 5 bases and J 6 bases; nucleotides not matched to a gene: 15. This CDR3 is built from 16 residues. The CDR3 sequence: CASSLSDREVSDGYTF. The CDR3 nucleotides are TGTGCCAGCAGCCTATCAGACAGGGAAGTTTCGGATGGCTACACCTTC.

The V gene is TRBV27, the J gene TRBJ2-3, with D possibly TRBD1 on 5 matching bases. In germline, CDR1 is MNHEY, CDR2 SMNVEV (reference sequence). Trimming took off 3 bases at V and 5 bases at J, with 15 bases between the two ends. The CDR3 consists of 15 residues. CDR3 nucleotide sequence: TGTGCCAGCAGTTTGTGGAAGGGGATGGAAGATACGCAGTATTTT. Encoded protein: CASSLWKGMEDTQYF.

The rearrangement links TRBV5-6 to TRBJ2-7; weak D call: TRBD1 (6 bases). Per the germline V gene, CDR1 is SGHDT and CDR2 is YYEEEE. The CDR3 sequence is 12 residues long. The V gene lost 4 bases and the J gene lost 6 bases, with 11 bases spanning the gap. The CDR3 DNA sequence: TGTGCCAGCAGCGACGGACAGAGCGAGCAGTACTTC. Translated: CASSDGQSEQYF.

V usage is TRBV9 and J usage is TRBJ2-2; 7 positions match TRBD2. This CDR3 region has 16 residues. After removal of 6 bases from V and 4 bases from J, the junction contained 12 bases not matched to a gene. Per germline, CDR1 SGDLS and CDR2 YYNGEE. CDR3 nucleotides: TGTGCCAGCACCCCAAGGGGAGGGCATGGCACCGGGGAGCTGTTTTTT. Translation: CASTPRGGHGTGELFF.

The gene calls are TRBV27 and TRBJ1-6; D remains ambiguous. V was clipped by 7 bases and J by 6 bases, with 13 bases between them. This CDR3 is 14 amino acids long. Germline V lookup: CDR1 MNHEY, CDR2 SMNVEV (reference sequence). The CDR3 loop is CASTPLGGNSPLHF. CDR3 nucleotides: TGTGCCAGCACTCCTTTGGGTGGTAATTCACCCCTCCACTTT.

The gene calls are TRBV7-9 and TRBJ2-1; D may be TRBD1 or TRBD2 (5 bases each). The CDR3 spans 14 residues. V was trimmed by 11 bases and J by 0 bases, leaving 14 bases between them. From germline, CDR1 is SEHNR and CDR2 FQNEAQ (reference sequence). The CDR3 bases are TGTGCCTTGCCAAGAGGGGACTCCTACAATGAGCAGTTCTTC. Protein product: CALPRGDSYNEQFF.